This TCR beta chain originates from a study of blood T cell repertoires in COVID-19. The participants were between about 18 and 95 years old and came from roughly 24 US areas. The germline gives CDR1 SNHLY, CDR2 FYNNEI. Germline trimming cut 7 bases from V and 0 bases from J; bases unmatched to any gene: 5. The CDR3 runs to 15 residues. Method: immunoSEQ multiplex PCR; TCRdb's copy keeps in-frame clones and lacks some. This sample has some 490,000 clones, with 70% to 90% found just once. The sequence was obtained from a woman aged 55 to 70 who had recovered from COVID-19. Sample: PBMCs or T cells enriched from blood (not recorded which). The chain uses TRBV2 and TRBJ2-1; 8 bases agree with TRBD1. Here the CDR3 reads CASTLGQGSYNEQFF. The CDR3 DNA reads as TGTGCCAGCACCCTCGGACAGGGCTCCTACAATGAGCAGTTCTTC.